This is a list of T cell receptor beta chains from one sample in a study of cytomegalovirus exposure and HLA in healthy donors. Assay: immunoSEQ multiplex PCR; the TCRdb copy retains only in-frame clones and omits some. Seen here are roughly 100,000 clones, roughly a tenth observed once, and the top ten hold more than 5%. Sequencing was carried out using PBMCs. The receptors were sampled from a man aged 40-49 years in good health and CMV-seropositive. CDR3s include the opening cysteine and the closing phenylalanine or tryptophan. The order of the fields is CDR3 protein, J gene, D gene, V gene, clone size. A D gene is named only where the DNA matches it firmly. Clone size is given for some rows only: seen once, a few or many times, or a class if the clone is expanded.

CASSRAGGSAYNEQFF,TRBJ2-1,.,TRBV7-9,.
CASSLAWLAGGWTGELFF,TRBJ2-2,TRBD2,TRBV7-2,.
CASGNGQAETQYF,TRBJ2-5,TRBD1,TRBV9,.
CASSSDRGNYNEQFF,TRBJ2-1,TRBD1,TRBV7-3,.
CASRAGVGTDTQYF,TRBJ2-3,TRBD2,TRBV7-2,.
CASSGPRGGSSPVNYEQYF,TRBJ2-7,TRBD2,TRBV19,.
CASTGTGVGANVLTF,TRBJ2-6,TRBD1,TRBV6-1,.
CASGGANEQFF,TRBJ2-1,.,TRBV9,.
CATSRDPTSPDTQYF,TRBJ2-3,TRBD2,TRBV15,.
CASNPEGHEQFF,TRBJ2-1,.,TRBV5-4,few
CASSRVTDRRYTGELFF,TRBJ2-2,TRBD1,TRBV4-3,.
CASSLDLREQYF,TRBJ2-7,.,TRBV11-2,few
CASSLVRGSRDTQYF,TRBJ2-3,.,TRBV11-2,few
CASSGPGSNQPQHF,TRBJ1-5,.,TRBV25-1,.
CASFERDPNEKLFF,TRBJ1-4,.,TRBV2,.
CASSSTSGLAIGGELFF,TRBJ2-2,TRBD2,TRBV7-2,.
CASSSLSGTYEQYF,TRBJ2-7,TRBD2,TRBV11-2,.